The clone carrying this T cell receptor (beta chain) was recorded once. CD45RO-negative cells were positively selected for CCR7, leaving out terminally differentiated effector memory CD45RA+ cells. CDR3 size: 16 residues. Germline V gene lookup returns CDR1 MDHEN and CDR2 SYDVKM. The V gene lost 3 bases and the J gene lost 0 bases, with 14 bases spanning the gap. The sample belongs to a study of shared clonotypes between healthy human individuals. About the study: Contributing individuals were a couple of females and a few males aged 18 to 49.

The assay was immunoSEQ multiplex PCR, and TCRdb's table has in-frame clones only and misses some. The sample lists 550,000 to 650,000 clones, 90% to 97% occurring once. Sequenced: naive CD8+ T cells sorted from blood. The TCR originated in a woman between 25 and 40 years old in good health. This sequence joins TRBV28 and TRBJ1-2, with D perhaps matching TRBD1 (6 bases). The chain's CDR3 is CASSFWETGANYGYTF. Here the CDR3 DNA reads TGTGCCAGCAGTTTCTGGGAGACAGGAGCTAACTATGGCTACACCTTC.